This is a list of T cell receptor beta chains from one sample in a study of blood T cell repertoires in COVID-19. The assay was immunoSEQ multiplex PCR, and TCRdb's table has in-frame clones only and misses some. The table lists fewer than 250,000 clones, around four fifths of them singletons. Sequencing was performed on peripheral blood. The receptors here all came from a woman between 45 and 65 years old with active or convalescent COVID-19. Both conserved end residues are part of each CDR3. Fields, in order: clone size, J gene, V gene, D gene, CDR3 DNA, CDR3 protein. A D gene is named only where the DNA matches it firmly. Size is omitted from some rows. Given values are once, few, many or a class for expanded clones.

abundance: once; j_gene: TRBJ1-6; v_gene: TRBV6-5; d_gene: TRBD1; CDR3nt: TGTGCCAGCAGAGACAGGGGGAGTTCACCCCTCCACTTT; CDR3aa: CASRDRGSSPLHF
abundance: NA; j_gene: TRBJ2-2; v_gene: TRBV6-1; d_gene: NA; CDR3nt: TGTGCCAGCGGTGAAGTGGCAGGGTTTAGTTACACCGGGGAGCTGTTTTTT; CDR3aa: CASGEVAGFSYTGELFF
abundance: NA; j_gene: TRBJ1-5; v_gene: TRBV5-6; d_gene: TRBD1; CDR3nt: TGTGCCAGCAGCCGGACAGGGCGTCAGCCCCAGCATTTT; CDR3aa: CASSRTGRQPQHF
abundance: NA; j_gene: TRBJ2-7; v_gene: TRBV27; d_gene: TRBD2; CDR3nt: TGTGCCAGCAGTTGGACTAGCGGGATCTACGAGCAGTACTTC; CDR3aa: CASSWTSGIYEQYF
abundance: once; j_gene: TRBJ1-4; v_gene: TRBV2; d_gene: NA; CDR3nt: TGTGCCACCAAGGTCAGCGGGGGCGCAGCGGATGAAAAACTGTTTTTT; CDR3aa: CATKVSGGAADEKLFF
abundance: NA; j_gene: TRBJ2-4; v_gene: TRBV10-1; d_gene: NA; CDR3nt: TGCGCCAGCAGTGAGTTCGAAGGGGTCGAAAACATTCAGTACTTC; CDR3aa: CASSEFEGVENIQYF
abundance: NA; j_gene: TRBJ1-3; v_gene: TRBV7-9; d_gene: TRBD1; CDR3nt: TGTGCCAGCAGCTTAGGGAAGAGGGGGACAGCAGACACCATATATTTT; CDR3aa: CASSLGKRGTADTIYF
abundance: NA; j_gene: TRBJ1-1; v_gene: TRBV6-1; d_gene: TRBD1; CDR3nt: TGTGCCAGCAGTGAAGGAACAGGGGACAAGGCTTTCTTT; CDR3aa: CASSEGTGDKAFF
abundance: NA; j_gene: TRBJ2-7; v_gene: TRBV11-2; d_gene: NA; CDR3nt: TGTGCCAGCAGCTTACAGGGTGAACTGTGGGGCGAGCAGTACTTC; CDR3aa: CASSLQGELWGEQYF
abundance: NA; j_gene: TRBJ1-1; v_gene: TRBV6-1; d_gene: NA; CDR3nt: TGTGCCAGCAGTGAAGGGCAGGTTATCTACACTGAAGCTTTCTTT; CDR3aa: CASSEGQVIYTEAFF
abundance: once; j_gene: TRBJ1-2; v_gene: TRBV5-4; d_gene: NA; CDR3nt: TGTGCCAGCAGCTCGCGGGGGTTTAACTATGGCTACACCTTC; CDR3aa: CASSSRGFNYGYTF
abundance: NA; j_gene: TRBJ1-5; v_gene: TRBV2; d_gene: NA; CDR3nt: TGTGCCAGCAGCGGCGGGGGTAGCAATCAGCCCCAGCATTTT; CDR3aa: CASSGGGSNQPQHF
abundance: NA; j_gene: TRBJ2-1; v_gene: TRBV11-3; d_gene: TRBD2; CDR3nt: TGTGCCAGCAGCCCGTCAAGAGGGCTAGCGGGGTACAATGAGCAGTTCTTC; CDR3aa: CASSPSRGLAGYNEQFF
abundance: NA; j_gene: TRBJ1-5; v_gene: TRBV5-5; d_gene: NA; CDR3nt: TGTGCCAGCAGCTTGGCCTTCACGGGGGGAATTAATAGCAATCAGCCCCAGCATTTT; CDR3aa: CASSLAFTGGINSNQPQHF
abundance: once; j_gene: TRBJ1-4; v_gene: TRBV7-9; d_gene: NA; CDR3nt: TGTGCCAGCAGCTTAGCTACAGGGAAAAAACTGTTTTTT; CDR3aa: CASSLATGKKLFF
abundance: NA; j_gene: TRBJ1-2; v_gene: TRBV18; d_gene: NA; CDR3nt: TGTGCCAGCTCACCGTCGACAGTAAACTATGGCTACACCTTC; CDR3aa: CASSPSTVNYGYTF
abundance: NA; j_gene: TRBJ2-3; v_gene: TRBV3-1/TRBV3-2; d_gene: TRBD2; CDR3nt: TGTGCCAGCAGCCAGTCGAGGTCGTCTAGCGGAGATACGCAGTATTTT; CDR3aa: CASSQSRSSSGDTQYF
abundance: NA; j_gene: TRBJ2-7; v_gene: TRBV29-1; d_gene: TRBD1; CDR3nt: TGCAGCGTTGAAGGGGGACAGGCTTTTTACGAGCAGTACTTC; CDR3aa: CSVEGGQAFYEQYF
abundance: NA; j_gene: TRBJ2-1; v_gene: TRBV6-1; d_gene: NA; CDR3nt: TGTGCCAGCAGTGAAGGGACAGCCCAACTGTATGAGCAGTTCTTC; CDR3aa: CASSEGTAQLYEQFF
abundance: NA; j_gene: TRBJ2-3; v_gene: TRBV2; d_gene: TRBD2; CDR3nt: TGTGCCAGCAGGGTAGCGGGGGGGCGAACGGATACGCAGTATTTT; CDR3aa: CASRVAGGRTDTQYF
abundance: NA; j_gene: TRBJ1-5; v_gene: TRBV19; d_gene: NA; CDR3nt: TGTGCCAGTAGTATTGGCCTGGGAGATAGGGCGCCCCAGCATTTT; CDR3aa: CASSIGLGDRAPQHF
abundance: NA; j_gene: TRBJ2-1; v_gene: TRBV19; d_gene: TRBD1; CDR3nt: TGTGCCAGTAGTACGCAGGGGGCCCCCTACAATGAGCAGTTCTTC; CDR3aa: CASSTQGAPYNEQFF
abundance: NA; j_gene: TRBJ2-1; v_gene: TRBV7-2; d_gene: NA; CDR3nt: TGTGCCAGCAGCTTAGCGCTGGAAGGGAGGAATGAGCAGTTCTTC; CDR3aa: CASSLALEGRNEQFF
abundance: NA; j_gene: TRBJ2-7; v_gene: TRBV6-5; d_gene: NA; CDR3nt: TGTGCCAGCAGTCCGTCGAGCTTTCCGAACGAGCAGTACTTC; CDR3aa: CASSPSSFPNEQYF
abundance: NA; j_gene: TRBJ1-4; v_gene: TRBV14; d_gene: NA; CDR3nt: TGTGCCAGCAGCCTAAGCGGGGGGAATGACGAAAAACTGTTTTTT; CDR3aa: CASSLSGGNDEKLFF
abundance: NA; j_gene: TRBJ1-1; v_gene: TRBV5-1; d_gene: NA; CDR3nt: TGCGCCAGCAGCTTGGGCGGGGCAGTGAACACTGAAGCTTTCTTT; CDR3aa: CASSLGGAVNTEAFF
abundance: NA; j_gene: TRBJ2-1; v_gene: TRBV11-2; d_gene: NA; CDR3nt: TGTGCCAGCAGCTTAGACAGGGCTAATGAGCAGTTCTTC; CDR3aa: CASSLDRANEQFF
abundance: NA; j_gene: TRBJ2-5; v_gene: TRBV5-4; d_gene: NA; CDR3nt: TGTGCCAGCACCCTTGCGCTTGACCAAGAGACCCAGTACTTC; CDR3aa: CASTLALDQETQYF
abundance: once; j_gene: TRBJ1-2; v_gene: TRBV5-1; d_gene: TRBD1; CDR3nt: TGCGCCAGCAGCTTGGGGGACAGAGCATATGGCTACACCTTC; CDR3aa: CASSLGDRAYGYTF
abundance: NA; j_gene: TRBJ2-3; v_gene: TRBV11-2; d_gene: NA; CDR3nt: TGTGCCAGCAGCCGGACCGGGACTTACATCACAGATACGCAGTATTTT; CDR3aa: CASSRTGTYITDTQYF
abundance: NA; j_gene: TRBJ2-7; v_gene: TRBV28; d_gene: NA; CDR3nt: TGTGCCAGCAGTTTCGGGACTTTCTCCTACGAGCAGTACTTC; CDR3aa: CASSFGTFSYEQYF
abundance: few; j_gene: TRBJ1-2; v_gene: TRBV4-1; d_gene: TRBD1; CDR3nt: TGCGCCAGCAGCCAAGTGGACAGGGAAGGGGGCTACACCTTC; CDR3aa: CASSQVDREGGYTF
abundance: NA; j_gene: TRBJ2-2; v_gene: TRBV6-5; d_gene: TRBD2; CDR3nt: TGTGCCACCCCGGGGGGACTGGCGAAGACCGGGGAGCTGTTTTTT; CDR3aa: CATPGGLAKTGELFF
abundance: NA; j_gene: TRBJ2-1; v_gene: TRBV3-1/TRBV3-2; d_gene: TRBD2; CDR3nt: TGTGCCAGCAGCCCCCGGACTAGCGGGAGGGCCTACAATGAGCAGTTCTTC; CDR3aa: CASSPRTSGRAYNEQFF
abundance: NA; j_gene: TRBJ1-6; v_gene: TRBV30; d_gene: NA; CDR3nt: TGTGCCTGGAGTGTAGGGGACACAGCTCTCGCACCCCTCCACTTT; CDR3aa: CAWSVGDTALAPLHF
abundance: NA; j_gene: TRBJ1-5; v_gene: TRBV21-1; d_gene: NA; CDR3nt: TGTGCCAGAGGGGGAGTGGGGCCTAGACGAGGGAGTGGCAATCAGCCCCAGCATTTT; CDR3aa: CARGGVGPRRGSGNQPQHF
abundance: NA; j_gene: TRBJ1-5; v_gene: TRBV19; d_gene: TRBD1; CDR3nt: TGTGCCAGTAGTGTACAGGGGGCGAATCAGCCCCAGCATTTT; CDR3aa: CASSVQGANQPQHF
abundance: NA; j_gene: TRBJ2-5; v_gene: TRBV19; d_gene: TRBD1; CDR3nt: TGTGCCAGTAGTTTTCCCGGGACAGTGGAGACCCAGTACTTC; CDR3aa: CASSFPGTVETQYF
abundance: NA; j_gene: TRBJ1-5; v_gene: TRBV24-1; d_gene: NA; CDR3nt: TGTGCCACCAGCGGACAGCCCAATCAGCCCCAGCATTTT; CDR3aa: CATSGQPNQPQHF
abundance: NA; j_gene: TRBJ2-2; v_gene: TRBV7-9; d_gene: NA; CDR3nt: TGTGCCGGATACAGGACCGGGGAGCTGTTTTTT; CDR3aa: CAGYRTGELFF
abundance: NA; j_gene: TRBJ2-5; v_gene: TRBV28; d_gene: NA; CDR3nt: TGTGCCAGCAGTGACCCCGGGCGGGGAGAGACCCAGTACTTC; CDR3aa: CASSDPGRGETQYF
abundance: NA; j_gene: TRBJ1-1; v_gene: TRBV30; d_gene: TRBD1; CDR3nt: TGTGCCTGGAGCCGGGACAGGGCTTCACCCGAAGCTTTCTTT; CDR3aa: CAWSRDRASPEAFF
abundance: NA; j_gene: TRBJ1-3; v_gene: TRBV7-7; d_gene: NA; CDR3nt: TGTGCCAGCAGCCGCAGTTGGGACTTTGGAAACACCATATATTTT; CDR3aa: CASSRSWDFGNTIYF
abundance: NA; j_gene: TRBJ1-2; v_gene: TRBV24-1; d_gene: NA; CDR3nt: TGTGCCACCAGTGATGGACAGTACTATGGCTACACCTTC; CDR3aa: CATSDGQYYGYTF
abundance: NA; j_gene: TRBJ2-2; v_gene: TRBV5-1; d_gene: TRBD1; CDR3nt: TGCGCCAGCAGAAAGACAGGGGACACCGGGGAGCTGTTTTTT; CDR3aa: CASRKTGDTGELFF
abundance: NA; j_gene: TRBJ1-1; v_gene: TRBV7-9; d_gene: TRBD1; CDR3nt: TGTGCCAGCAGCATTGACAGGGAAATGAACACTGAAGCTTTCTTT; CDR3aa: CASSIDREMNTEAFF
abundance: NA; j_gene: TRBJ1-4; v_gene: TRBV28; d_gene: NA; CDR3nt: TGTGCCAGCAGCCCTGCGGGGTCGTACAAACTGTTTTTT; CDR3aa: CASSPAGSYKLFF
abundance: NA; j_gene: TRBJ1-3; v_gene: TRBV28; d_gene: NA; CDR3nt: TGTGCCAGCTACGGCTTGGGGAAGGGGCCTGGAAACACCATATATTTT; CDR3aa: CASYGLGKGPGNTIYF
abundance: NA; j_gene: TRBJ2-7; v_gene: TRBV20-1; d_gene: TRBD2; CDR3nt: TGCAGTGCCAGTGGACTAGCGGGAGGGCCCTACGAGCAGTACTTC; CDR3aa: CSASGLAGGPYEQYF
abundance: NA; j_gene: TRBJ1-1; v_gene: TRBV28; d_gene: NA; CDR3nt: TGTGCCAGCAGTCTCCCCCAGGGACTTGAAGCTTTCTTT; CDR3aa: CASSLPQGLEAFF